Sequencing of this T cell receptor beta chain was carried out in a study of T-cell memory formation after mild COVID-19. Regarding the study as a whole: Among clones peaking at day 37 in the second wave, SARS-CoV-2 specificity remained unconfirmed.

Notes on this clonotype: What it binds is unknown.

The authors produced TCR alpha and TCR beta cDNA libraries with sample barcodes and UMIs by 5'RACE using constant-segment primers. MiXCR was run by TCRdb on the 5' RACE reads, yielding one entry per CDR3 protein. The table lists around 300,000 distinct CDR3 sequences, 8.2% of them singletons. The source of this sequence is a man younger than 35 who had mild COVID-19 (a few samples of this study predate the infection). Cell type and time point are not known. Sequencing used PBMCs or a T cell subset sorted from them (not recorded which).

The CDR3 DNA follows: TGTGCCAGCAGCCCCCGGGCGGGCGACGAGCAGTACTTC. Its translation is CASSPRAGDEQYF. This chain joins TRBV6-5 and TRBJ2-7, with D tentatively TRBD2 (5 bases). This CDR3 spans 13 amino acids. Deletions cut 6 bases from V and 5 bases from J, with 14 bases between. Germline V gene sequence: CDR1 MNHEY, CDR2 SVGAGI.